The 12 T cell receptor beta chains presented below share a single source sample, sequenced in a study of control samples from healthy donors and cancer patients (TCRdb year 2020). The receptor library was made with the immunoSEQ multiplex PCR assay. The immuneACCESS repertoire file appears here via TCRdb, limited to in-frame rearrangements. These files lack a portion of the clones; in checked studies, under half of the deficit traces to unresolved V genes, and the cause of the others is not known. For this sample the table gives over 100,000 clones, of which 90% to 95% were detected only once. The top ten constitute about 2.5% of the sample. Material for sequencing was blood. The origin of the receptors is a woman aged 18 to 35 in good health.

This chain uses TRBV6-4 with TRBJ1-6; no clear D gene. The CDR3 has 14 residues. CDR1 and CDR2 from the germline V gene are MRHNA and SNTAGT. V was trimmed by 2 bases and J by 10 bases, leaving 12 bases between them. CDR3 sequence reads: CASSDTAESSPLHF. The CDR3 nucleotides read TGTGCCAGCAGTGACACAGCGGAAAGCTCACCCCTCCACTTT.

The CDR3 here is CASSKGTIHRGHTLHF. DNA for the CDR3: TGTGCCAGCAGCAAAGGGACAATACACAGGGGGCACACCCTCCACTTT. The J gene is TRBJ1-6, the V gene TRBV21-1; the table's D call, TRBD1, has no DNA check behind it. TRBV21-1 is recorded as a pseudogene. The CDR3 loop spans 16 amino acids.

The chain links TRBV5-4 to TRBJ2-7; D might be TRBD1 or TRBD2, each matching 6 bases. Trimming removed 7 bases from V and 6 bases from J, with 17 bases in between. This CDR3 region has 13 residues. CDR1 is SGHNT, CDR2 YYREEE, per germline (reference sequence). DNA for the CDR3: TGTGCCAGCCATATTCGAGGGGGGCGCGAGCAGTACTTC. It codes for CASHIRGGREQYF.

This sequence joins TRBV14 and TRBJ2-5; no reliable D call. Trimming removed 1 base from V and 5 bases from J, with 11 bases in between. The length of the CDR3 is 14 residues. Germline loops: CDR1 SGHDN, CDR2 FVKESK. The CDR3 region is CASSQGARSETQYF. CDR3 DNA sequence: TGTGCCAGCAGCCAAGGGGCTAGAAGTGAGACCCAGTACTTC.

This chain connects TRBV9 to TRBJ1-3; D is unclear. With 0 bases removed from V and 0 bases from J, the gap between germline ends came to 7 bases. Looked up from germline, CDR1 is SGDLS and CDR2 is YYNGEE. The CDR3 is 15 amino acids. The CDR3 DNA reads as TGTGCCAGCAGCGTAGAGGGAGACTCTGGAAACACCATATATTTT. Translation gives CASSVEGDSGNTIYF.

On this clone: This specimen includes other DNA sequences encoding the same CDR3. The rearrangement links TRBV11-2 to TRBJ1-5; D gene uncertain. V gave up 5 bases and J gave up 4 bases, with 9 bases separating them. Germline CDR1 and CDR2: SGHAT and FQNNGV. The CDR3 extends over 13 amino acids. This CDR3 reads CASSQGLNQPQHF. In nucleotides, the CDR3 is TGTGCCAGCAGCCAAGGGTTGAATCAGCCCCAGCATTTT.

The chain combines TRBV24-1 with TRBJ1-5, with 7 nucleotides matching TRBD1. Looked up from germline, CDR1 is KGHDR and CDR2 is SFDVKD. CDR3 length: 16 residues. With 4 bases clipped from V and 4 bases from J, the junction kept 9 bases outside the gene matches. The CDR3 reads CATSESDRDRNQPQHF. CDR3 DNA: TGTGCCACCAGTGAAAGCGACAGGGATCGAAATCAGCCCCAGCATTTT.

The rearrangement joins TRBV7-8 to TRBJ2-5; 9 nucleotides agree with TRBD2. J was trimmed by 4 bases and V by 6 bases; bases with no gene match: 6. Germline V gene lookup returns CDR1 SGHVS and CDR2 FQNEAQ. The CDR3 sequence is 14 residues long. The CDR3 region has the DNA TGTGCCAGCAGAAGCGGCGGGAGGGTAGAGACCCAGTACTTC. The encoded protein is CASRSGGRVETQYF. Combining the CDR3 with reference TRBV7-8 and TRBJ2-5 gives the whole variable domain GAGVSQSPRYKVAKRGQDVALRCDPISGHVSLFWYQQALGQGPEFLTYFQNEAQLDKSGLPSDRFFAERPEGSVSTLKIQRTQQEDSAVYLCASRSGGRVETQYFGPGTRLLVL.

The chain employs TRBV30 and TRBJ2-1; 7 bases fit TRBD2. The germline V gene has CDR1 GTSNPN and CDR2 SVGIG (reference sequence). The length of the CDR3 is 14 residues. V dropped 2 bases and J dropped 6; count of bases not matched to a gene: 7. CDR3 amino acids: CAWSPGLEANEQFF. DNA for the CDR3: TGTGCCTGGAGTCCAGGACTAGAGGCCAATGAGCAGTTCTTC.

The V and J genes are TRBV29-1 and TRBJ2-7; D remains ambiguous. CDR3 length equals 12 residues. The germline CDR1 and CDR2 sequences are SQVTM and ANQGSEA. With 2 bases removed from V and 0 bases from J, the gap between germline ends came to 5 bases. CDR3 nucleotide sequence: TGCAGCGTTGAATCTACCTCCTACGAGCAGTACTTC. It translates to CSVESTSYEQYF.

The J gene is TRBJ1-6, the V gene TRBV19; D is possibly TRBD1 (6 bases). Germline V gene data show CDR1 as LNHDA and CDR2 as SQIVND (reference sequence). The CDR3 is 17 residues long. Trimming took 3 bases from V and 10 from J, leaving 22 bases between them. CDR3 coding DNA: TGTGCCAGTAGTATCCCTGCGGGAACAGGGAGTGGCTCACCCCTCCACTTT. Translating gives CASSIPAGTGSGSPLHF.

This chain links TRBV15 with TRBJ1-5, with 8 nucleotides matching TRBD1. Germline trimming cut 6 bases from V and 6 bases from J; bases unmatched to any gene: 10. CDR1 LNHNV and CDR2 YYDKDF come from the germline V gene (reference sequence). The CDR3 covers 15 residues. The DNA of the CDR3 is TGTGCCACCAGTTCCGGGGCAGGGGGCTTTCAGCCCCAGCATTTT. It specifies CATSSGAGGFQPQHF.